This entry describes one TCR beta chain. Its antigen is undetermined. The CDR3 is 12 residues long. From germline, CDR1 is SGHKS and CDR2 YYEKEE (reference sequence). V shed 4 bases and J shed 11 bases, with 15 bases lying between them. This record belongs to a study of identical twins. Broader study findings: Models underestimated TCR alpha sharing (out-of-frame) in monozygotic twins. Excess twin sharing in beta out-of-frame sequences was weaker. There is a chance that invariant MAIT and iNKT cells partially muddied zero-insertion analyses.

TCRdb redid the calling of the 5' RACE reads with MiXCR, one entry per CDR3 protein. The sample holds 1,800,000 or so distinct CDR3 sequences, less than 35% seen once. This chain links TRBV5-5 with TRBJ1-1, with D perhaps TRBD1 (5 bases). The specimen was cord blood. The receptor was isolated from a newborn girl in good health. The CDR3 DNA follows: TGTGCCAGCAGCCCTTGGTGGGGGAACGCTTTCTTT. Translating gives CASSPWWGNAFF.